The 21 T cell receptor beta chains listed next were all sequenced from one sample in a study of T cells after yellow fever vaccination. TCRdb re-called the 5' RACE reads through MiXCR, storing one row per CDR3 protein. The table has under 550,000 distinct CDR3 sequences, about a fifth seen once; the top ten hold approximately 15%. The material sequenced was PBMCs, taken 20 to 25 days after the first yellow fever vaccination. The receptors here all came from a man aged 18 to 30 who received the YFV17D yellow fever vaccine.

This clonotype occurred a few times. V and J are TRBV4-1 and TRBJ2-7, with D possibly being TRBD1 (5 bases). The V and J ends lost 4 bases and 3 bases respectively, with 16 bases between them. The V gene's germline CDR1 is MGHRA and CDR2 YSYEKL. The CDR3 is 15 residues long. CDR3 bases: TGCGCCAGCAGCCCCACGGTTGACAGCTTCTACGAGCAGTACGTC. Translation: CASSPTVDSFYEQYV.

This rearrangement joins TRBV7-9 to TRBJ2-1; D unresolved. CDR1 is SEHNR, CDR2 FQNEAQ, per germline (reference sequence). The CDR3 loop spans 15 amino acids. The ends were cut back, 5 bases at V and 3 bases at J, with 14 bases in the middle. The CDR3 loop is CASSQLTLLYNEQFF. CDR3 in DNA: TGTGCCAGCAGCCAGCTCACTCTACTCTACAATGAGCAGTTCTTC.

The chain recombines TRBV6-2 or TRBV6-3 with TRBJ2-2; 7 nucleotides agree with TRBD1. Germline CDR1 is MNHEY and CDR2 is SVGEGT. The CDR3 has 15 residues. The ends lost 10 bases at V and 1 base at J; junction bases unmatched: 9. The CDR3 region is CATRPGTENTGELFF. The CDR3 region has the DNA TGTGCCACCCGACCCGGGACAGAGAACACCGGGGAGCTGTTTTTT.

At least ten counts were recorded for this clonotype. V gene TRBV7-9 combines with J gene TRBJ2-2; D not resolved. CDR1 SEHNR and CDR2 FQNEAQ come from the germline V gene (reference sequence). CDR3 length: 13 amino acids. The germline V and J ends were trimmed by 5 bases and 2 bases, with 6 bases remaining between them. CDR3 loop: CASSPDNTGELFF. The CDR3 DNA follows: TGTGCCAGCAGCCCGGACAACACCGGGGAGCTGTTTTTT.

This clonotype was observed a handful of times. The J gene is TRBJ2-2, the V gene TRBV12-3 or TRBV12-4, with D possibly being TRBD2 (7 bases). V dropped 7 bases and J dropped 6 bases, with 24 bases sitting between them. The CDR3 has 17 residues. As DNA, the CDR3 is TGTGCCAGCACCTTGGGTGGGGGGGCCGCGGTTCCCGGGGAGCTGTTTTTT. Encoded protein: CASTLGGGAAVPGELFF.

The sample holds one count of this clonotype. Written as DNA, the CDR3 is TGTGCCAGCAAACAATTTCGGCAGGGGGCGGGAAAACTGTTTTTT. This translates into CASKQFRQGAGKLFF. The J gene is TRBJ1-4, the V gene TRBV7-2; 8 nucleotides align to TRBD1. CDR3 length: 15 residues. Trimming cost V 7 bases and J 10 bases; bases outside gene matches: 14. The germline V gene encodes CDR1 SGHTA and CDR2 FQGNSA.

This clonotype has a handful of counts. The chain uses TRBV15 and TRBJ2-2; D remains unclear. Trimming cost V 2 bases and J 2 bases, with 3 bases left between them. The CDR3 runs to 13 residues. In germline, CDR1 is LNHNV, CDR2 YYDKDF (reference sequence). CDR3 nucleotide sequence: TGTGCCACCAGCAGAAGAAACACCGGGGAGCTGTTTTTT. This gives the protein CATSRRNTGELFF.

The chain is built from TRBV4-2 and TRBJ2-5, with 9 bases aligning to TRBD1. V shed 3 bases and J 4 bases; nucleotides not matched to a gene: 12. Germline V gene lookup returns CDR1 LGHNA and CDR2 YNFKEQ. The CDR3 is 17 residues long. CDR3 loop: CASSHGRTGAGRETQYF. CDR3 sequence (DNA): TGTGCCAGCAGCCACGGCCGGACAGGGGCCGGTAGAGAGACCCAGTACTTC.

This clonotype was seen only a few times. The chain couples TRBV2 to TRBJ1-1, with TRBD1 matching 9 bases. V lost 5 bases and J lost 6; bases outside the gene matches: 10. The CDR3 has 15 amino acids. Germline lookup yields CDR1 SNHLY and CDR2 FYNNEI. The CDR3 sequence: CASSPRTGETPEAFF. CDR3 coding DNA: TGTGCCAGCAGTCCCCGGACAGGGGAGACGCCTGAAGCTTTCTTT.

This clonotype has just a few counts. V and J are TRBV21-1 and TRBJ1-1; the table's D call TRBD1 went unverified against the DNA. TRBV21-1 is termed a pseudogene. The CDR3 extends over 14 amino acids. CDR3 amino acids: CASTRLHRATEAFF. CDR3 in DNA: TGTGCCAGCACCCGCCTCCACAGGGCCACTGAAGCTTTCTTT.

This clonotype was counted only a few times. The chain employs TRBV5-1 and TRBJ2-2; D is unresolved. Trimming shortened V by 0 bases and J by 6 bases, and 12 bases separated the two germline ends. Germline lookup yields CDR1 SGHRS and CDR2 YFSETQ. The CDR3 is made up of 15 amino acids. CDR3 protein: CASSLVGPSAGELFF. The DNA of the CDR3 is TGCGCCAGCAGCTTGGTTGGTCCCAGCGCCGGGGAGCTGTTTTTT.

The chain joins TRBV7-9 to TRBJ2-3; 8 nucleotides line up with TRBD1. Germline loops: CDR1 SEHNR, CDR2 FQNEAQ (reference sequence). This CDR3 comprises 17 residues. V was clipped by 1 base and J by 1 base; unmatched bases: 7. CDR3 bases: TGTGCCAGCAGCTTAGTAGGACAGGGCCCCCGCACAGATACGCAGTATTTT. Translated, it gives CASSLVGQGPRTDTQYF.

This clonotype showed up just a few times. The chain links TRBV7-6 to TRBJ2-3, with 7 nucleotides matching TRBD1. Germline V gene lookup returns CDR1 SGHVS and CDR2 FNYEAQ. The CDR3 extends over 12 amino acids. The V segment lost 5 bases and the J segment 9 bases; nucleotides outside the gene matches: 5. CDR3 in DNA: TGTGCCAGCAGCACCCGACAGGGAACGCAGTATTTT. This sequence encodes CASSTRQGTQYF.

This chain's CDR3 is CASIRAGDSPTDTQYF. The CDR3 region has the DNA TGTGCCAGCATCCGAGCGGGGGACAGCCCCACAGATACGCAGTATTTT. The chain uses TRBV7-9 and TRBJ2-3, with D perhaps TRBD2 (8 bases). This CDR3 spans 16 amino acids. The V end lost 7 bases, the J end lost 2 bases, and 19 bases lay between the germline ends. Germline V CDR1 and CDR2: SEHNR, FQNEAQ (reference sequence).

The CDR3, as DNA: TGCAGCGCCGGACTAGCGGGGGACACCTACAATGAGCAGTTCTTC. As protein: CSAGLAGDTYNEQFF. V usage is TRBV29-1 and J usage is TRBJ2-1; 13 positions match TRBD2. The CDR3 has 15 amino acids. The J segment lost 2 bases and the V segment lost 7 bases, leaving 5 bases of the junction unmatched. The germline gives CDR1 SQVTM, CDR2 ANQGSEA.

A few counts support this clonotype. The chain links TRBV20-1 to TRBJ1-4, with D uncertain. The CDR3 loop spans 14 amino acids. From germline, CDR1 is DFQATT and CDR2 SNEGSKA (reference sequence). With 1 base removed from V and 5 bases from J, the gap between germline ends came to 11 bases. The CDR3 sequence: CSARVQPQNEKLFF. The DNA for the CDR3 is TGCAGTGCTAGAGTGCAGCCGCAGAATGAAAAACTGTTTTTT.

This clonotype was counted a few times. This chain joins TRBV19 and TRBJ2-7; 8 bases fit TRBD1. CDR3 size: 14 residues. Trimming cost V 4 bases and J 4 bases; bases outside gene matches: 6. Germline V gene data show CDR1 as LNHDA and CDR2 as SQIVND (reference sequence). CDR3 DNA: TGTGCCAGTAGTACCAGAGGGACAGGATACGAGCAGTACTTC. It yields the protein CASSTRGTGYEQYF.

This clonotype was counted at least ten times. V and J are TRBV6-5 and TRBJ2-5; possible D gene TRBD2, 5 bases. CDR1 and CDR2 from the germline V gene are MNHEY and SVGAGI. The V end was cut by 4 bases, the J end by 4 bases, with 13 bases between. The length of the CDR3 is 14 residues. The DNA for the CDR3 is TGTGCCAGCAGTTCCCGGAGAGAGGGAGAGACCCAGTACTTC. This sequence encodes CASSSRREGETQYF.

This chain connects TRBV9 to TRBJ2-3; perhaps TRBD2 as D (5 bases). This CDR3 is built from 16 residues. Deletions cut 0 bases from V and 4 bases from J, with 15 bases between. Germline values: CDR1 SGDLS, CDR2 YYNGEE. The CDR3 sequence is CASSVAPRGGADTQYF. CDR3 sequence (DNA): TGTGCCAGCAGCGTAGCTCCCCGGGGTGGCGCAGATACGCAGTATTTT. Drawing the rest from reference TRBV9 and TRBJ2-3, the complete variable domain is DSGVTQTPKHLITATGQRVTLRCSPRSGDLSVYWYQQSLDQGLQFLIQYYNGEERAKGNILERFSAQQFPDLHSELNLSSLELGDSALYFCASSVAPRGGADTQYFGPGTRLTVL.

This clonotype turned up a few times. The rearrangement links TRBV4-1 to TRBJ2-3, with 7 bases aligning to TRBD1. Losses at the gene ends were 4 bases for V and 3 bases for J; bases not matched to a gene: 10. CDR1 is MGHRA and CDR2 is YSYEKL in the germline V gene. The CDR3 sequence is 16 residues long. CDR3 bases: TGCGCCAGCAGCCTACGGGACAGCACGAGGACAGATACGCAGTATTTT. Translated, it gives CASSLRDSTRTDTQYF.

The chain carries TRBV20-1 and TRBJ2-6, with 8 bases lining up with TRBD2. Unmatched junction bases numbered 5, after V lost 4 bases and J lost 0 bases. This CDR3 is built from 16 residues. Germline V gene sequence: CDR1 DFQATT, CDR2 SNEGSKA (reference sequence). The CDR3 bases are TGCAGTGCTACGAGCGGGGGACCCTCTGGGGCCAACGTCCTGACTTTC. It codes for CSATSGGPSGANVLTF.